In this sample, the clone carrying this TCR beta chain turned up a few times. Its matching antigen is unknown. Patients with ophthalmopathy all had a Clinical Activity Score of at least 3, a NOSPECS grade of at least 4 and duration under 3 months. The PBMCs were taken from 10 ml of fresh peripheral blood. The record originates from a study of T cells in Graves' hyperthyroidism and ophthalmopathy. TCR beta CDR3 region amplification was performed from RNA transcripts. Initially, a first-round RT-PCR of the TCR CDR3 employed the HTBI primer set. One entry per CDR3 protein, called by TCRdb with MiXCR from the multiplex PCR reads. In the table there are 400,000 or so distinct CDR3 sequences, around 15% of which are singletons. This CDR3 has 13 amino acids. Germline V lookup: CDR1 LNHDA, CDR2 SQIVND (reference sequence). Trimming pared 5 bases from V and 4 bases from J, leaving 9 bases between. Findings and limits, study-wide: The model made its ophthalmopathy prediction, and onset followed a median about 5.9 months later. Ophthalmopathy stood apart from stable hyperthyroidism in a 13 V-J model.

Sequencing used blood. The V call is TRBV19, the J call TRBJ2-1; D gene ambiguous. The TCR was taken from a woman in her 30s with Graves' ophthalmopathy. The CDR3 sequence is CASSPTLYNEQFF. For the CDR3, the DNA is TGTGCCAGTAGTCCGACACTTTACAATGAGCAGTTCTTC.